This T cell receptor (beta chain) stems from a study of blood T cell repertoires in COVID-19. The overall study: Samples of COVID-19 (acute and convalescent) were obtained from the United States, Italy and Spain.

This CDR3 spans 15 amino acids. Looked up from germline, CDR1 is LGHNA and CDR2 is YNFKEQ. J gave up 4 bases and V 0 bases, and 5 bases lay outside the gene matches. This table comes from immunoSEQ multiplex PCR, and its TCRdb copy is limited to in-frame clones, with some not included. The top ten clones hold 10% to 15% of a sample with under 200,000 clones, approximately 88% of them seen once. The chain couples TRBV4-2 to TRBJ1-2; 7 nucleotides match TRBD1. Input material: PBMCs or T cells enriched from blood (not recorded which). The sequence derives from a woman aged 60-75 years who had recovered from COVID-19. CDR3 region: CASSQDRDSPYGYTF. CDR3 DNA: TGTGCCAGCAGCCAAGATCGGGACAGCCCCTATGGCTACACCTTC.